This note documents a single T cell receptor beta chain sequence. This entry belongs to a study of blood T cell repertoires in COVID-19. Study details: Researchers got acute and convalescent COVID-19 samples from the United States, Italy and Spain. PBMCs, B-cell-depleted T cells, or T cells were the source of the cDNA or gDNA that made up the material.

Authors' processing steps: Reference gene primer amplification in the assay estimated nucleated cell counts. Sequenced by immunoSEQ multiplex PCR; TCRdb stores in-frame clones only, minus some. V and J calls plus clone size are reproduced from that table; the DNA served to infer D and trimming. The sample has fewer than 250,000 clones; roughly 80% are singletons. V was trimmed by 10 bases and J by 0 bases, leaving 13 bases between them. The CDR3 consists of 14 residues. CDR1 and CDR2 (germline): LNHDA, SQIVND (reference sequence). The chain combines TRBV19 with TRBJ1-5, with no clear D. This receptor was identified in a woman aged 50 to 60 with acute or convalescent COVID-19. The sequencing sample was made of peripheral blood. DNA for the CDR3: TGTGCCACCAGTGGGCGAAATAGCAATCAGCCCCAGCATTTT. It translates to CATSGRNSNQPQHF.